This T cell receptor (beta chain) comes out of a study of cytomegalovirus exposure and HLA in healthy donors (dated by TCRdb to 2016 to 2017). Describing the broader study: In an earlier analysis of fewer than 750 of the donors, 250 to 350 Gb of sequence data and some 120 million unique TCR beta sequences from roughly 190 million T cells were reported. Roughly 300 gigabases of sequencing data and 80 million or so unique TCR sequences were included in an early release covering over 600 HLA-typed donors. Along with the approximately 600-subject first cohort, a separate validation cohort of approximately 110 different subjects was used. To predict cytomegalovirus infection status, the study combined high-throughput TCR immunosequencing, statistical association of individual TCRs with disease status, and machine learning. To decide whether each TCR beta V gene segment behaved as functional or pseudogenic, an earlier analysis of approximately 600 of the donors relied on high-throughput TCR beta sequencing. Roughly five DR-DQ haplotypes were handled as single units for association and clustering, since linkage in the cohort was strong. In the later analysis, no new phenotypic data were used to find candidate immune exposures; instead, reliance was placed on TCR beta sequences and their occurrence across donors. The number of typed donors differed by locus: about 620-640 for A, B, C, DRB1 and DQB1; some 500 for DQA1; 606 for DPA1; and approximately 450 for DPB1. Among some 410 genotyped donors of the cohort, an average of roughly 230,000 unique TCR beta nucleotide sequences was sequenced per donor, of which 15% to 20% were non-productive. Both class I and class II loci were covered by HLA typing, at four-digit resolution. Donor age, sex, ethnicity and CMV serostatus were compiled alongside the repertoire data. The aim of the study was to test whether cataloging public T cell receptors could identify signatures of past pathogen exposure. To study patterns of TCR occurrence, a later analysis re-analyzed previously published TCR beta repertoires from 700 or so donors and added high-resolution HLA genotyping. Genome-wide SNP genotypes for about 65% of the roughly 670 donors were used in a later genetic analysis, which treated that subset as a discovery cohort. All discovery cohort repertoires had been generated using a single sequencing platform. The T cell repertoires of 666 subjects were profiled by immunosequencing and related to cytomegalovirus serostatus. Of the roughly 400 genotyped donors, 75% to 85% were placed in the genetic ancestry cluster associated with self-reported Caucasian donors.

In total, around 600 healthy bone marrow donors made up the cohort. Cohort members were all nominally healthy when sampled, although unrecorded immune exposures were likely present. The donor was CMV seronegative and belonged to the group of 350 to 400 seronegative cohort members. Each donor provided a peripheral blood sample, and peripheral blood mononuclear cells were used for TCR beta sequencing. The Qiagen DNeasy Blood Extraction Kit was used to extract genomic DNA from the blood cell samples. The research as a whole found: A further reported finding was that TCR beta sequences accurately predicted the HLA-A and HLA-B alleles for most subjects in the first cohort. The earlier analysis of 587 of the donors excluded fewer than 20 rarely observed V segments, including chromosome 9 orphons, because counts were too low. In a later genetic analysis, fewer N-insertions in productive TCRs were reported among donors in an Asian-associated ancestry cluster than the approximately 670-donor mean. In the study, approximately 160 TCR beta chains were listed as associated with cytomegalovirus. Roughly uniform sequencing depth across donors was assumed in presence/absence analyses, although this assumption may not hold. Because the 87-base-pair reads could not distinguish some IMGT-functional V segments, including TRBV6-2 and TRBV6-3, those segments were excluded. Most TCR sequences were observed very rarely across donors, whereas some public TCRs were present in many individuals. Correlated functional status among segregating V segments might be attributable to linkage disequilibrium, but an unknown experimental factor could not be ruled out. In a later analysis, HLA-associated TCR beta chains were found to be more clonally expanded and to have lower generation probabilities than equally common non-associated chains. The classifier was reported to diagnose cytomegalovirus status with high specificity and sensitivity in both the original and validation cohorts. A group of highly shared sequence variants was considered likely to be a technical artifact of the sequencing pipeline. Specific HLA alleles were associated with over 15,000 TCR beta sequences at a false discovery rate of 0.05 in a later analysis. According to a later analysis, TCR association rates differed among HLA loci, with DRB1 alleles showing the most associated TCRs and HLA-C alleles showing the fewest. Most CMV-associated TCR beta chains appeared to be HLA-restricted in a later analysis, and the HLA associations seemed to be driven largely by CMV exposure. The authors suggested that the approach could potentially be generalized to other disease states and immunological phenotypes. Because HLA typing was missing for some donors at each locus, association tests included only the typed subset. Assigning TCR associations to individual alleles was difficult when HLA alleles, especially DR and DQ, strongly co-occurred. This cohort had only TCR beta chains sequenced, and the lack of alpha or paired-chain data limited which features could be detected. In vitro tests confirmed that three of the cytomegalovirus-associated TCR beta chains recognize cytomegalovirus antigens. In an earlier analysis of some 500 of the donors, most TCR beta V segments appeared in productive rearrangements about 87% or about 30% of the time, broadly matching IMGT annotations. The only immune exposure information available for the cohort was CMV serostatus. A later genetic analysis associated a missense DCLRE1C variant with V-gene and J-gene trimming of TCR beta chains, and an independent cohort replicated the association. According to a later analysis, parvovirus B19, influenza, CMV and Epstein-Barr virus appeared linked to several top co-occurrence clusters.

Library creation used the immunoSEQ multiplex PCR assay. For the multiplex PCR, a mixture combining 60 forward primers for TCR Vbeta segments and 13 reverse primers for TCR Jbeta segments was used. The CDR3 region of rearranged TCR beta genes was amplified from genomic DNA with a multiplex PCR assay. Amplified TCR beta libraries were sequenced as 87-base-pair reads on the Illumina HiSeq System. The original methods were these. Across the 670 or so repertoires, a later analysis counted some 80 million unique TCR beta chains, 8.5 million to 12 million of which were shared by at least two donors. Raw reads were error-corrected and collapsed into unique sequences with a nearest-neighbor algorithm that merged closely related sequences to remove PCR and sequencing errors. V, D and J gene segments were assigned by aligning CDR3 sequences to IMGT reference sequences. For a sequence to be retained, a match of at least six nucleotides to both a V gene segment and a J gene segment was required. Rearrangements were classified as productive when the CDR3 lacked stop codons and remained in frame with V and J, and all other rearrangements were classified as non-productive. CDR3 was defined by IMGT convention, running from the second conserved V-encoded cysteine to the conserved J-encoded phenylalanine. The earlier analysis of more than 450 of the donors excluded sequences that lacked an unambiguous match to a single V gene segment. In an earlier analysis of approximately 610 of the donors, V segments were called functional above 56.7% productive rearrangements and were called segregating when the between-donor standard deviation exceeded 5%. A statistical classification framework was developed to diagnose cytomegalovirus status using the catalog of TCR beta chain sequences. A later analysis assigned V and J genes by comparing TCR nucleotide sequences with IMGT/GENE-DB human TR gene sequences. The TCRdist pipeline was used in a later analysis to assign CDR3 sequences and most-parsimonious VDJ recombination scenarios. In a later analysis, each TCR beta chain was defined by its CDR3 amino acid sequence together with its V-gene family, and reads without a unique V-gene family were excluded. A later analysis removed 592 highly shared, low-generation-probability nucleotide sequences to deal with suspected cross-contamination and a sequencing artifact. A later analysis calculated a clonal expansion index for each public chain from normalized within-repertoire ranks of inferred template counts. Generation probabilities in a later analysis came from a VDJ recombination model fitted to out-of-frame rearrangements, and those results were checked against IGoR. A later analysis scored TCR-TCR, TCR-HLA and TCR-CMV co-occurrence with hypergeometric tests, applying a repertoire-size bias correction to TCR pairs. A later analysis estimated false discovery rates by permuting HLA or CMV assignments 20 times. A later analysis grouped co-occurring TCRs with DBSCAN, adding TCRdist sequence similarity when clustering within HLA-allele-positive subsets. Repertoires with fewer than 30,000 or more than 120,000 public chains, plus five repertoires with anomalous nucleotide sharing, were excluded from co-occurrence clustering. TCRdb took this table from immuneACCESS and kept in-frame rearrangements with V and J called. Such tables lack part of the clones; where checked against another copy, unresolved V genes explain under half of the gap, and the rest is unexplained. V, J and clone size are those of that table, while D and trimming were read from the DNA. Present in this sample are about 170,000 clones, about four fifths of which were seen just once. Jointly, the top ten make up around 0.41% of the sample.

Notes on this clone: The antigen this receptor binds is unknown. No base quality values were provided; no much bigger clone lies one nucleotide off.

CDR1 and CDR2 were assigned from the germline V gene as MGHRA and YSYEKL. Trimming removed 0 bases from V and 9 bases from J; the gene matches leave 7 bases unexplained. Including cysteine and phenylalanine, the CDR3 has 15 amino acids. The kept DNA is CDR3 alone, 45 bases in frame from the first base. The rearranged chain carries TRBV4-1 and TRBJ2-1; 8 junctional bases match TRBD2. The origin of this receptor is a boy between 2 and 10 years old in good health and CMV-seronegative. Material for sequencing was PBMCs. The DNA sequence is TGCGCCAGCAGCCAAGAGGCGGGAGGAGTCCGTGAGCAGTTCTTC. Its product reads: CASSQEAGGVREQFF.